This TCR beta chain comes out of a study of T cell repertoires in cytomegalovirus infection. At the level of the study: Both recently identified HLA-C-restricted and well-studied HLA-B-restricted CMV epitopes were used in the study. Indications of both CMV infection and matching HLA type were provided by public TCR beta signatures. General study findings and limits: Cumulative public TCR beta family frequency identified CMV carriers with the relevant HLA. Predominance within the ex vivo response was attributable to HLA-C-restricted CMV-specific TCR beta clonotypes.

Trimming took 0 bases from V and 1 from J, leaving 15 bases between them. Germline CDR1 reads MNHEY; CDR2 reads SVGAGI. CDR3 size: 18 residues. TCRdb ran MiXCR on the reads and lists one entry per CDR3 protein. The sample carries approximately 1,000,000 distinct CDR3 sequences, roughly 31% recorded once. This clonotype was seen only a few times. Its antigen is unknown. Specimen: cultured CD8+ T cells from PBMCs, collected from culture after CMV antigen stimulation. The chain employs TRBV6-5 and TRBJ2-2, with D maybe TRBD1 (6 bases). The receptor was derived from a human donor in good health (CMV status not recorded). Some clones in this sample may be carry-over from other donors' samples. For the CDR3, the DNA is TGTGCCAGCAGTTACTCCGGGGCAGGGGCGCTGAACACCGGGGAGCTGTTTTTT. As protein: CASSYSGAGALNTGELFF.